This TCR beta chain came from a study of shared clonotypes between healthy human individuals (dated by TCRdb to 2020 to 2022). A note on the overall study: The cohort included three men and a couple of women between 18 and 49 years of age. For each donor, CD4 naive and CD4 memory were each run on three plates, CD8 naive on two plates, and CD8 memory on one plate. The study deeply sequenced blood TCR repertoires of five healthy adults to estimate repertoire size and the extent of clonotype sharing between individuals. Libraries were prepared and TCR repertoires were sequenced by different laboratories using diverse techniques, in order to increase sequencing depth and limit assay-specific biases. Between about 0.9 and 9 billion PBMCs per donor were obtained by leukapheresis. The investigation overall reported the following: The genetic and exposure-history diversity represented was limited by the small number of donors. Naive subsets generally had larger estimated clonotype richness than memory subsets. Clonotypes shared by all four sorted-subset donors showed higher generation probabilities than non-shared clonotypes. Incomplete sequencing was indicated by rarefaction of sorted-subset datasets, despite the large sequencing depth. Sampling was limited to blood, and TCR repertoires in tissue likely differ from TCR repertoires in blood. Across four donors, about 5% of naive CD4, 3% to 3.5% of naive CD8, around 2.5% of memory CD4, and approximately 0.42% of memory CD8 clonotypes were shared. Pairwise subsampling led to the expectation that sequencing depth would affect the degree of clonotype sharing among donors.

Points on this clone: What antigen it recognizes has not been identified. Base qualities were left out, and no much larger clone turns up one base away.

The germline V gene sets CDR1 to SQVTM and CDR2 to ANQGSEA. V is clipped by 8 bases and J by 4 bases, and the sequence between their germline boundaries is 14 bases long. The CDR3 measures 12 amino acids from cysteine to phenylalanine. CDR3 DNA only is kept here, 36 bases in frame from base 1. Using the deep immunoSEQ assay, multiplex PCR amplified TCR CDR3 regions from genomic DNA. Extracted genomic DNA from each cell subset was distributed evenly across all wells of several immunoSEQ 96-well plates, and each plate was treated as a replicate. For sorted subsets, each replicate PCR was loaded with 150 to 250 ng genomic DNA, equivalent to some 31,000 T cell genomes. Purified libraries were measured with a Qubit 3.0 fluorometer, size-checked on a Bioanalyzer 2100, and measured again with the KAPA Library Quantification kit. Every immunoSEQ 96-well plate was sequenced on a dedicated single-read 150-cycle Illumina NextSeq 550 flow cell. The paper's data handling went like this. Because the immunoSEQ output included only junctional sequences and no quality scores, the filtering could not be the same as the filtering used for full-length reads. Sequences were annotated with PyIR, a Python wrapper for IgBLAST v1.9, using IMGT germline references to assign V/J genes and CDR3. Reads with weak V/J assignments (E-value above 1e-6), missing CDR3, stop codons, out-of-frame junctions, or ambiguous translated residues were removed. V3J clonotypes were defined as sequences sharing the same inferred V gene, J gene, and CDR3 amino acid sequence. To compute the percentage overlap between repertoires, the number of shared unique clonotypes was divided by the size of the smaller repertoire. Three approaches were used to assess repertoire richness: RTK rarefaction, the Chao1 estimator, and Recon v2.1 estimates of unobserved clonotypes. Generation probabilities for all TCRbeta clonotypes obtained by the gDNA method from a few donors were computed using OLGA. What TCRdb holds here is the immuneACCESS table cut down to in-frame rearrangements. Part of the clones is not present; checked against another copy, under half of the missing clones reflect an unresolved V gene, and the others are unexplained. V, J and clone size were drawn from that table, and D and trimming were deduced from the DNA. This sample has 2 million or so clones in its table, and just under 95% of those were observed once. Jointly, the top ten make up roughly 1% of the sample.

CD8 naive samples were CD45RO-negative cells positively selected for CCR7, giving a CD45RA+CCR7+ population that excluded TemRA cells. The donors were healthy, HIV-negative adults with no recently reported acute infections or vaccinations. All donors were Caucasian adults living in Nashville, Tennessee, USA. Blood was obtained by leukapheresis, after which PBMCs were separated by Ficoll-Histopaque density gradient centrifugation and cryopreserved in liquid nitrogen vapor phase. Analytical flow cytometry was used to check the purity and quantity of every magnetically sorted T cell population. Genomic DNA was isolated from every sorted fraction and measured by UV absorbance on a Nanodrop 2000c.

This TCR derives from a man between 18 and 29 years old in good health. This sequence uses TRBV29-1 and TRBJ1-1, with TRBD1 as a weak D call on 5 bases. Sequenced material: naive CD8+ T cells sorted from blood. The sample's cell subset or site label, decoded: CD45RA+CCR7+. The CDR3 in this case is CSPYRGVTEAFF. Read as DNA, the sequence is TGCAGCCCGTATCGGGGCGTCACTGAAGCTTTCTTT.